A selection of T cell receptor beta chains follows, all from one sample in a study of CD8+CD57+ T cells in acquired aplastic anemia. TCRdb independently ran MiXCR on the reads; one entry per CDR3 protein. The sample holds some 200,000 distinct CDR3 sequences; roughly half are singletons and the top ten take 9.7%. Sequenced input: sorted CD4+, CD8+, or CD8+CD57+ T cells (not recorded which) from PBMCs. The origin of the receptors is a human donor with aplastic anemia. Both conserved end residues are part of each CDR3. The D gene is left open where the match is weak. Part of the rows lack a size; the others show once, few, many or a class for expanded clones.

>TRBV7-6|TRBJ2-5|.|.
CASSLLRETQYF
TGTGCCAGCAGCTTATTGAGGGAGACCCAGTACTTC
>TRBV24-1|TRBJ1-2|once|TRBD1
CASDEQLQGAYGYTF
TGTGCCAGCGATGAGCAGCTACAGGGGGCCTATGGCTACACCTTC
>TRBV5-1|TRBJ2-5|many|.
CASSPSPAETQYF
TGCGCCAGCAGCCCCTCCCCCGCCGAGACCCAGTACTTC
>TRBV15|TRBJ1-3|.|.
CATSRDMGNGNTIYF
TGTGCCACCAGCAGAGATATGGGTAACGGAAACACCATATATTTT
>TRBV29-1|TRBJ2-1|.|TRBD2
CSALAGEGYNEQFF
TGCAGCGCCCTAGCGGGAGAGGGGTACAATGAGCAGTTCTTC
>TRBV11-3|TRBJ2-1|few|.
CASSLGGPRGEQFF
TGTGCCAGCAGCTTAGGGGGTCCTAGGGGGGAGCAGTTCTTC
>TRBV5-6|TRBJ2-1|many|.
CASSLSSIVQFF
TGTGCCAGCAGCTTGTCTAGCATCGTGCAGTTCTTC
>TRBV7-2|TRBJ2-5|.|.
CASSLGVPGRRETQYF
TGTGCCAGCAGCCTAGGGGTTCCGGGGCGTCGAGAGACCCAGTACTTC
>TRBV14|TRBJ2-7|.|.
CASSQGQGGAYEQYF
TGTGCCAGCAGCCAAGGACAGGGAGGGGCCTACGAGCAGTACTTC
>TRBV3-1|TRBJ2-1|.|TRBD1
CASSPNRGYNEQFF
TGTGCCAGCAGCCCTAACAGGGGGTACAATGAGCAGTTCTTC
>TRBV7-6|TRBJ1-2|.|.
CASSLYGAGGYTF
TGTGCCAGCAGCTTATACGGGGCTGGTGGCTACACCTTC
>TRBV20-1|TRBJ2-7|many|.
CSARADRVSYREQYF
TGCAGTGCTAGAGCAGACCGAGTGTCTTATCGGGAGCAGTACTTC
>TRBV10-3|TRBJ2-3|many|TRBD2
CALSKTSGSFGTDTQYF
TGTGCCTTATCCAAGACTAGCGGGAGTTTCGGCACAGATACGCAGTATTTT
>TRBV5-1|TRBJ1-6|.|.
CASSPDYNSPLHF
TGTGCCAGCAGCCCAGACTATAATTCACCCCTCCACTTT
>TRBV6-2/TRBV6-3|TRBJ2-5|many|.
CASRDLPGRQETQYF
TGTGCCAGCAGGGACTTACCGGGACGACAAGAGACCCAGTACTTC
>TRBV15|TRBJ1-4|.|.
CATSRGHANGKLFF
TGTGCCACCAGCAGAGGACACGCTAATGGAAAACTGTTTTTT
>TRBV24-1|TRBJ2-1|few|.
CATSAQGGEYRNEQFF
TGTGCCACCAGTGCCCAAGGGGGAGAATATAGAAATGAGCAGTTCTTC
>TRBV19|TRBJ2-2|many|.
CASTKSGGQVYTGELFF
TGTGCCAGTACCAAATCAGGCGGGCAAGTGTACACCGGGGAGCTGTTTTTT
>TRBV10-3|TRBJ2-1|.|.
CAISESLGRGSYNEQFF
TGTGCCATCAGTGAGTCGCTGGGGCGTGGTTCCTACAATGAGCAGTTCTTC
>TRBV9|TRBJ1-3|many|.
CASSVVANSGNTIYF
TGTGCCAGCAGCGTAGTGGCTAACTCTGGAAACACCATATATTTT
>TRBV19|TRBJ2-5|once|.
CASSISPESGTQYF
TGTGCCAGTAGTATCTCCCCCGAATCGGGGACCCAGTACTTC
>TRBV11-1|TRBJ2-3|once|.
CASSLAETFGFTDTQYF
TGTGCCAGCAGCTTAGCTGAGACTTTCGGTTTCACAGATACGCAGTATTTT
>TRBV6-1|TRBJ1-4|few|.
CASSLGLKIEKLFF
TGTGCCAGCAGTCTAGGACTGAAGATAGAAAAACTGTTTTTT
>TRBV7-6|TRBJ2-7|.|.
CASSARREQYF
TGTGCCAGCAGCGCGAGGCGCGAGCAGTACTTC
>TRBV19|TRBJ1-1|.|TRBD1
CASRGTGVAEAFF
TGTGCCAGTAGGGGAACAGGGGTGGCTGAAGCTTTCTTT
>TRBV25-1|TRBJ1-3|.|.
CASSEVGNTIYF
TGTGCCAGCAGTGAAGTGGGAAACACCATATATTTT
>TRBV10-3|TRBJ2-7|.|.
CASGRRAPSIEQYF
TGTGCCAGCGGACGGCGGGCCCCGTCGATCGAGCAGTACTTC
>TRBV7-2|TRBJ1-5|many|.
CASSSGVSNQPQHF
TGTGCCAGCAGCTCTGGGGTTAGCAATCAGCCCCAGCATTTT
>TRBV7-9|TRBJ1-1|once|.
CASSADVNTEAFF
TGTGCCAGCAGCGCGGACGTGAACACTGAAGCTTTCTTT
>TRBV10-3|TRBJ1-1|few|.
CAIVMGPNTEAFF
TGTGCCATCGTTATGGGCCCGAACACTGAAGCTTTCTTT
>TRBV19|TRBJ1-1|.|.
CASSDRPVASTEAFF
TGTGCCAGTAGTGACCGCCCCGTCGCATCCACTGAAGCTTTCTTT
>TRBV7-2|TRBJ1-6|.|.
CASSIRRSNSPLHF
TGTGCCAGCAGCATACGGAGGTCCAATTCACCCCTCCACTTT
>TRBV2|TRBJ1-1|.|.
CASSDFFGAFF
TGTGCCAGCAGTGACTTCTTCGGGGCTTTCTTT
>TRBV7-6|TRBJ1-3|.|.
CASSFGRHSGNTIYF
TGTGCCAGCAGCTTTGGACGCCACTCTGGAAACACCATATATTTT
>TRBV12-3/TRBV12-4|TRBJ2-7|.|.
CASSPRRREIYYEQYF
TGTGCCAGCAGTCCCCGGAGGAGGGAGATCTACTACGAGCAGTACTTC
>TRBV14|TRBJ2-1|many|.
CASSPRLEGEQFF
TGTGCCAGCAGCCCGAGACTAGAGGGTGAGCAGTTCTTC
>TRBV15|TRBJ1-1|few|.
CATSRGMNTEAFF
TGTGCCACCAGCAGAGGGATGAACACTGAAGCTTTCTTT
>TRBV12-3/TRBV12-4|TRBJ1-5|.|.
CASSATAGVNQPQHF
TGTGCCAGCAGTGCCACCGCAGGGGTCAATCAGCCCCAGCATTTT
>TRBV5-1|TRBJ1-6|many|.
CASSHPDTNNSPLHF
TGCGCCAGCAGCCACCCGGACACAAATAATTCACCCCTCCACTTT
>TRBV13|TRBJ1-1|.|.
CASREELNTEAFF
TGTGCCAGCAGGGAAGAGTTGAACACTGAAGCTTTCTTT
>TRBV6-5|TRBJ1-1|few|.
CASSPYDRNTEAFF
TGTGCCAGCAGTCCTTATGACAGGAACACTGAAGCTTTCTTT